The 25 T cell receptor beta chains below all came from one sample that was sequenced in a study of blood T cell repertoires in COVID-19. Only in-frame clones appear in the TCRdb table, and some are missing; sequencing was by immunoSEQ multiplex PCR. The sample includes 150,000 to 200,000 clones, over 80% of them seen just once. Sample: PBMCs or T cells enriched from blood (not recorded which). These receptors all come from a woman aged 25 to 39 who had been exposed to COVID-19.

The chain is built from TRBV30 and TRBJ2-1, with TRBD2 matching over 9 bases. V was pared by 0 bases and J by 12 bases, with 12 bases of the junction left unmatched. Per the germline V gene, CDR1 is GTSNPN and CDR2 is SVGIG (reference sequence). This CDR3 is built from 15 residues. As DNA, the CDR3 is TGTGCCTGGAGTGTACAAGCGGGGGGTCCGGTTAGGCAGTTCTTC. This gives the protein CAWSVQAGGPVRQFF.

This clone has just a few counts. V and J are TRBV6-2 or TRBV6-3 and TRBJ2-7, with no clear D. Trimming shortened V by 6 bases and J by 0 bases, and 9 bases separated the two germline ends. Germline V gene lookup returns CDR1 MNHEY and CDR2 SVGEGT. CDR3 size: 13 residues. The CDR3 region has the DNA TGTGCCAGCAGCCAACAGTACTCCTACGAGCAGTACTTC. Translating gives CASSQQYSYEQYF.

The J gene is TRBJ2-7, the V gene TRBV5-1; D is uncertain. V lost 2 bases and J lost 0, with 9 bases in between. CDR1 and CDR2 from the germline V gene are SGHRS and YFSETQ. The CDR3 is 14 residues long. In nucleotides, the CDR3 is TGCGCCAGCAGCTTAAGCGCGGACTCCTACGAGCAGTACTTC. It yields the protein CASSLSADSYEQYF.

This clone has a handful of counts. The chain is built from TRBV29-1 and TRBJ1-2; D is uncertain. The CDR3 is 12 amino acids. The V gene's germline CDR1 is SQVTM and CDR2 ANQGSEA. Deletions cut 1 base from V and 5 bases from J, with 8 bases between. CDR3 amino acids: CSVEARKYGYTF. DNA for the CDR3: TGCAGCGTTGAAGCCAGGAAGTATGGCTACACCTTC.

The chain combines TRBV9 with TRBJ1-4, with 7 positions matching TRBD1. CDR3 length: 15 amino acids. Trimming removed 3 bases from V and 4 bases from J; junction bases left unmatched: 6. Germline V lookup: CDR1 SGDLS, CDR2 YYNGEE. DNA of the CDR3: TGTGCCAGCAGCGCCCTGACAGGGAGTAATGAAAAACTGTTTTTT. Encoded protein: CASSALTGSNEKLFF.

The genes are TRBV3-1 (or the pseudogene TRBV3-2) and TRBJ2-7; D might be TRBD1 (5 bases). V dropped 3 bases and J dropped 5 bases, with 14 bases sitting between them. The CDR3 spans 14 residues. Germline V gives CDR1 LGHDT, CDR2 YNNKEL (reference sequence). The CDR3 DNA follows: TGTGCCAGCAGCCATACCAGGGAAACCCACGAGCAGTACTTC. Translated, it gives CASSHTRETHEQYF.

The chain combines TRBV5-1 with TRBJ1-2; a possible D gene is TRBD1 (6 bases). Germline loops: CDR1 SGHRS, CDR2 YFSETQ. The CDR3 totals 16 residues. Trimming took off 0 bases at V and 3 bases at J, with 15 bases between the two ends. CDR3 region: CASSLAKTGRDYGYTF. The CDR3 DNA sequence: TGCGCCAGCAGCTTGGCCAAGACAGGTAGAGACTATGGCTACACCTTC. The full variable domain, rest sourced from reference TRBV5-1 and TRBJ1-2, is KAGVTQTPRYLIKTRGQQVTLSCSPISGHRSVSWYQQTPGQGLQFLFEYFSETQRNKGNFPGRFSGRQFSNSRSEMNVSTLELGDSALYLCASSLAKTGRDYGYTFGSGTRLTVV.

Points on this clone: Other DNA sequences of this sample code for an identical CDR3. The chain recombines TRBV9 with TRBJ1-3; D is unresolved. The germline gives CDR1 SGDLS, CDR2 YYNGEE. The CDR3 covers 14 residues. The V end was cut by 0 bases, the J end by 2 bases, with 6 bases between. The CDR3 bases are TGTGCCAGCAGCGTAGGCGGAACTGGAAACACCATATATTTT. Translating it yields CASSVGGTGNTIYF.

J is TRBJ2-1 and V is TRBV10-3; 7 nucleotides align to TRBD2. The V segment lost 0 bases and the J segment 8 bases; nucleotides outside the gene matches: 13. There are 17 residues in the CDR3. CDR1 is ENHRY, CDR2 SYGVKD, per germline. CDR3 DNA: TGTGCCATCAGTGAGTCGATTGGCGGGGGAATGTCAGATGAGCAGTTCTTC. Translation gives CAISESIGGGMSDEQFF.

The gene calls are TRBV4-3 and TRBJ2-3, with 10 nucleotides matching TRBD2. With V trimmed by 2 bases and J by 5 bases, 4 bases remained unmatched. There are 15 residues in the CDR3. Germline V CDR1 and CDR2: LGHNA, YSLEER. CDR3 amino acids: CASSQKLAGKDTQYF. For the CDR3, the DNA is TGCGCCAGCAGCCAAAAACTAGCGGGGAAAGATACGCAGTATTTT.

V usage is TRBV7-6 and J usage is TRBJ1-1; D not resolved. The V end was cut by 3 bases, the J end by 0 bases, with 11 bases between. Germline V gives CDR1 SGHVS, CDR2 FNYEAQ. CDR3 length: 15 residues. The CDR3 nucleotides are TGTGCCAGCAGCTTCAGACTGAATGTGAACACTGAAGCTTTCTTT. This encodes CASSFRLNVNTEAFF.

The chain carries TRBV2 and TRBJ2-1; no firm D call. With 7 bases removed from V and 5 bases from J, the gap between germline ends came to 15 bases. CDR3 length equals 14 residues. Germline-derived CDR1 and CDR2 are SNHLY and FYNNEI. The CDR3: CASTLGSSNNEQFF. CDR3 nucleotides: TGTGCCAGCACCCTAGGTAGTAGTAACAATGAGCAGTTCTTC.

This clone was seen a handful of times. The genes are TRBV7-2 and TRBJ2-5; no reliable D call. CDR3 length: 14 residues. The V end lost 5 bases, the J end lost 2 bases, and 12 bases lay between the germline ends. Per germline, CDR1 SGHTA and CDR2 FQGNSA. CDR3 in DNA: TGTGCCAGCAGCCCTACTGGGCGTCAAGAGACCCAGTACTTC. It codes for CASSPTGRQETQYF.

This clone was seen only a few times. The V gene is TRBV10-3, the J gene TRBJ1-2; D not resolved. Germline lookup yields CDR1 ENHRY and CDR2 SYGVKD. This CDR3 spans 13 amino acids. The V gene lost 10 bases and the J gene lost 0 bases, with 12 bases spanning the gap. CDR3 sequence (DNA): TGTGCCACCGAGGGCGAGGCTAACTATGGCTACACCTTC. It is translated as CATEGEANYGYTF.

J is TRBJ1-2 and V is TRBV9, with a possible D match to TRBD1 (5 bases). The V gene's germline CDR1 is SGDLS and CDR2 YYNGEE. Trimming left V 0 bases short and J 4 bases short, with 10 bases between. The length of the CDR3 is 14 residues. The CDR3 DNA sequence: TGTGCCAGCAGCGTAGAGGAGACAGTCTATGGCTACACCTTC. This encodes CASSVEETVYGYTF.

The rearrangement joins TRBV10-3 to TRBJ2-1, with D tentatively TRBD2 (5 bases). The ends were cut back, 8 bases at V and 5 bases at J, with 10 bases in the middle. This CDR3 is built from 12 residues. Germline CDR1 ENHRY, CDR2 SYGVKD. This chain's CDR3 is CAIERENNEQFF. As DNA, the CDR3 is TGTGCCATCGAAAGGGAGAACAATGAGCAGTTCTTC.

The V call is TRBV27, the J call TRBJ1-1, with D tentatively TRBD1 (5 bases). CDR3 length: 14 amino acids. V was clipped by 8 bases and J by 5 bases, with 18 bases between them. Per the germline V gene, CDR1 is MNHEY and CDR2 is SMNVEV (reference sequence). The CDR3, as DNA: TGTGCCAGCCGTCTGGACACGGTCGGGACTGAAGCTTTCTTT. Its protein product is CASRLDTVGTEAFF.

In DNA, the CDR3 is TGCGCCAGCAGCCCAGGACCGGGACAGGGAATATTTTTCATATCCTACAATGAGCAGTTCTTC. It codes for CASSPGPGQGIFFISYNEQFF. V is TRBV4-3 and J is TRBJ2-1; TRBD1 agrees at 9 bases. Germline V lookup: CDR1 LGHNA, CDR2 YSLEER. This CDR3 is built from 21 residues. J gave up 1 base and V 4 bases, and 20 bases lay outside the gene matches.

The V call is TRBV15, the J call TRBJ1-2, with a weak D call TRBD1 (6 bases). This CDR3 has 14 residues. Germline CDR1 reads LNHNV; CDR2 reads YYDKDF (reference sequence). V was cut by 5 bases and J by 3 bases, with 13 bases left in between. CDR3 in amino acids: CATSFQGSDYGYTF. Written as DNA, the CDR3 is TGTGCCACCAGCTTCCAGGGGTCGGACTATGGCTACACCTTC.

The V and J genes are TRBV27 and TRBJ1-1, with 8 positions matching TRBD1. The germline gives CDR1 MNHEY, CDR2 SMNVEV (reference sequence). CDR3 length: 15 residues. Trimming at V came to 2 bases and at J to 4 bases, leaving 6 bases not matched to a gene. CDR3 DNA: TGTGCCAGCAGTTTAACCCCAGGGGGCCTCACTGAAGCTTTCTTT. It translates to CASSLTPGGLTEAFF.

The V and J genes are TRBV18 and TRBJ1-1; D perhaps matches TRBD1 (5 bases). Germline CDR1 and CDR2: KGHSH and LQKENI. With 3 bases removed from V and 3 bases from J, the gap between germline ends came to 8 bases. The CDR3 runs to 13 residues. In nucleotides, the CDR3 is TGTGCCAGCTCACCCGCAGGGTACACTGAAGCTTTCTTT. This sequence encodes CASSPAGYTEAFF.

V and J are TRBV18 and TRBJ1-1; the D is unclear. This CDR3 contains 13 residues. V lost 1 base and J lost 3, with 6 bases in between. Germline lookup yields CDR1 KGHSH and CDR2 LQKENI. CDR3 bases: TGTGCCAGCTCACCACAGAGAGACACTGAAGCTTTCTTT. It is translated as CASSPQRDTEAFF.

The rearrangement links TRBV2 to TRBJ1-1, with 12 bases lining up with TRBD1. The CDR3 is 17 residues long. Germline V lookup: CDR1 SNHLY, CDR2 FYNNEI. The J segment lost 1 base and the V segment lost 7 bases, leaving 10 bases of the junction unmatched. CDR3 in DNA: TGTGCCAGCATCAGGGACAGGGGGCTGGGGCCGAACACTGAAGCTTTCTTT. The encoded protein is CASIRDRGLGPNTEAFF.

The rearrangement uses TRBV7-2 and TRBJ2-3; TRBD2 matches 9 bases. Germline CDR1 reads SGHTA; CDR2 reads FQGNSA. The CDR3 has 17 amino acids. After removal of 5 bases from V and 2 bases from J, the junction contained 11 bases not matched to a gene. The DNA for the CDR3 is TGTGCCAGCAGCCCTCGGGGCGGGGGGGCCATCACAGATACGCAGTATTTT. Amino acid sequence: CASSPRGGGAITDTQYF.

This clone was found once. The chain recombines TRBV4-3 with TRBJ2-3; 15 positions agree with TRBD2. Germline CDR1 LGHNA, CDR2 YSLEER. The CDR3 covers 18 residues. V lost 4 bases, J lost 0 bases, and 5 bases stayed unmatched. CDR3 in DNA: TGCGCCAGCAGCCCCGGGACTAGCGGGGGGTTTAGCACAGATACGCAGTATTTT. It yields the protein CASSPGTSGGFSTDTQYF.